The source of this T cell receptor (beta chain) is a study of T cells in Graves' hyperthyroidism and ophthalmopathy. Study findings and constraints: Before onset, ophthalmopathy was predicted by the model a median roughly 6.8 months earlier.

In patients aged 18 to 65, hyperthyroidism was newly diagnosed, with duration under 2 months. Criteria for exclusion of patients were uncontrolled infection, other autoimmune disease, pregnancy or lactation. Germline V gene data show CDR1 as SNHLY and CDR2 as FYNNEI. The V and J ends lost 6 bases and 7 bases respectively, with 16 bases between them. The CDR3 runs to 14 residues. The CDR3 regions of TCR beta were amplified from RNA transcripts. The HTBI set primed first-round TCR CDR3 RT-PCR. MiXCR was run by TCRdb on the multiplex PCR reads, yielding one entry per CDR3 protein. The data hold about 480,000 distinct CDR3 sequences, with approximately 15% observed a single time. As regards this clonotype: Its antigen remains unknown.

Sequenced sample: blood. This TCR derives from a woman aged 18-30 years with Graves' hyperthyroidism. This rearrangement joins TRBV2 to TRBJ2-1; D is possibly TRBD2 (7 bases). CDR3 sequence: CASSDTGGPNEQFF. The CDR3 DNA sequence: TGTGCCAGCAGCGACACGGGGGGCCCTAATGAGCAGTTCTTC.